A selection of T cell receptor beta chains follows, all from one sample in a study of blood T cell repertoires in COVID-19. Assay: immunoSEQ multiplex PCR; the TCRdb copy retains only in-frame clones and omits some. The sample records 150,000 to 200,000 clones, roughly 79% being singletons. Sequenced sample: peripheral blood. The receptors derive from a woman of 80 years or more with COVID-19, enrolled during active disease. CDR3s leave out the opening cysteine and the closing phenylalanine or tryptophan.

V gene,CDR3 length,J gene,CDR3 protein
TRBV3-1/TRBV3-2,12,TRBJ2-5,ASSQDLRQETQY
TRBV6-5,12,TRBJ2-5,ASSYFPGVETQY
TRBV27,17,TRBJ2-2,ASSLGASGRGGNTGELF
TRBV6-5,13,TRBJ1-1,ASSYDGQLNTEAF
TRBV21-1,14,TRBJ1-6,ASNTPGQGLNSPLH
TRBV28,14,TRBJ1-4,ASSFPVGGRDEKLF
TRBV29-1,12,TRBJ1-4,SVGQGSTNEKLF
TRBV10-3,9,TRBJ1-3,AISEGNTIY
TRBV5-4,12,TRBJ2-2,ASSLAPSTGELF
TRBV3-1/TRBV3-2,10,TRBJ1-2,ASSLLNYGYT
TRBV27,13,TRBJ2-7,ASSIEEHRGYEQY
TRBV28,13,TRBJ2-7,ASRPGTGASYEQY
TRBV28,13,TRBJ2-3,ASSFPRGLTDTQY
TRBV20-1,12,TRBJ1-2,SASKGEDNYGYT
TRBV11-3,13,TRBJ1-2,ASSLFRTGEYGYT
TRBV2,12,TRBJ2-7,ASKGQHSSYEQY
TRBV19,11,TRBJ2-1,ASSIGGYNEQF
TRBV5-6,14,TRBJ2-5,ASSYGTGGFQETQY
TRBV29-1,11,TRBJ2-5,SVERVQGETQY
TRBV4-1,13,TRBJ2-7,ASSRADGGSYEQY
TRBV5-1,12,TRBJ2-7,ASSPGTGSYKQY
TRBV27,13,TRBJ2-7,ASSLQGTNSYEQY
TRBV6-2/TRBV6-3,16,TRBJ1-6,ASSYPRTGSSYNSPLH
TRBV5-1,13,TRBJ1-6,ASSPGQGAYSPLH
TRBV5-1,13,TRBJ2-7,ASSLAGQGGNEQY
TRBV6-5,13,TRBJ2-3,ASTSQWEGPDTQY
TRBV4-1,14,TRBJ2-3,ASSQLLAPSTDTQY
TRBV2,13,TRBJ2-1,ASSLGLAGAGEQF
TRBV5-8,11,TRBJ1-5,ASSLETGAPQH
TRBV28,14,TRBJ2-5,ASSPLSGRAAETQY
TRBV19,11,TRBJ1-4,ASSIERGEKLF
TRBV13,13,TRBJ2-1,ASTVSGRAPNEQF
TRBV19,12,TRBJ2-3,ASSMDWSTDTQY
TRBV7-9,13,TRBJ2-5,ASSGYGTAKETQY
TRBV3-1/TRBV3-2,17,TRBJ2-3,ASSQDYFLAGSFTDTQY
TRBV27,12,TRBJ1-2,ASSPLPLNYGYT
TRBV25-1,14,TRBJ2-7,ASSDLTRTGKYEQY
TRBV7-6,11,TRBJ2-7,ASSSRDGAGKY
TRBV3-1/TRBV3-2,15,TRBJ1-3,ASSQDQHGYSGNTIY
TRBV7-9,13,TRBJ2-7,ASSPRTGPAYEQY
TRBV2,11,TRBJ2-7,ASSERGGYEQY
TRBV18,12,TRBJ2-7,ASSPLGGGNEQY
TRBV24-1,14,TRBJ2-3,ATSETGLPAVDTQY